Presented here are 9 T cell receptor beta chains from one specimen sequenced in a study of blood T cell repertoires in COVID-19. Using immunoSEQ multiplex PCR, the repertoire was profiled, and TCRdb retains in-frame clones only, with some absent. The sample records tens of thousands of clones, approximately 86% being singletons. The sample consisted of peripheral blood. The receptors originated from a man between 35 and 55 years old with COVID-19, enrolled during active disease.

The CDR3 region has the DNA TGTGCCAGCAGTTTACTGGGGGCACAACGGAATTCACCCCTCCACTTT. This sequence encodes CASSLLGAQRNSPLHF. The chain uses TRBV27 and TRBJ1-6; TRBD1 might be the D (6 bases). CDR3 length: 16 amino acids. V lost 2 bases, J lost 7 bases, and 15 bases lay in between. Germline V lookup: CDR1 MNHEY, CDR2 SMNVEV (reference sequence).

V is TRBV3-1 (or the pseudogene TRBV3-2) and J is TRBJ2-3; D gene uncertain. Germline-derived CDR1 and CDR2 are LGHDT and YNNKEL (reference sequence). The germline V and J ends were trimmed by 5 bases and 3 bases, with 15 bases remaining between them. The length of the CDR3 is 15 residues. CDR3 in DNA: TGTGCCAGCAGCGACCTTCTAGAATTGACAGATACGCAGTATTTT. It yields the protein CASSDLLELTDTQYF.

This chain uses TRBV11-2 with TRBJ2-3, with D unclear. Germline V gene sequence: CDR1 SGHAT, CDR2 FQNNGV. Trimming pared 4 bases from V and 3 bases from J, leaving 5 bases between. The CDR3 is 12 amino acids. The CDR3 is CASSSRTDTQYF. The CDR3 DNA follows: TGTGCCAGCAGCTCCCGTACAGATACGCAGTATTTT.

J is TRBJ1-1 and V is TRBV28; D is undetermined. Trimming removed 2 bases from V and 0 bases from J, with 10 bases in between. Per germline, CDR1 MDHEN and CDR2 SYDVKM. The length of the CDR3 is 15 residues. CDR3 amino acids: CASSLLVGLNTEAFF. The CDR3, as DNA: TGTGCCAGCAGTTTACTCGTGGGCCTGAACACTGAAGCTTTCTTT.

This chain links TRBV27 with TRBJ2-7, with 14 nucleotides matching TRBD2. Germline lookup yields CDR1 MNHEY and CDR2 SMNVEV (reference sequence). The CDR3 totals 16 residues. V trimming: 2 bases; J trimming: 5 bases; junction bases outside the gene matches: 5. The CDR3: CASSLIGTSGSHEQYF. CDR3 bases: TGTGCCAGCAGTTTAATCGGGACTAGCGGGAGCCACGAGCAGTACTTC.

This chain connects TRBV7-5 to TRBJ1-5. TRBV7-5 is tagged as a pseudogene. This CDR3 contains 16 residues. The CDR3 nucleotides read TGTGTCAGAAGCTTAGTCGACTCTGGGAGCAATCAGCCCCAGCATTTT. As protein: CVRSLVDSGSNQPQHF.

V gene TRBV5-5 combines with J gene TRBJ2-2, with TRBD1 matching over 8 bases. The V and J ends lost 10 bases and 0 bases, in that order; junction bases with no gene match: 11. This CDR3 is built from 16 residues. Germline V lookup: CDR1 SGHKS, CDR2 YYEKEE (reference sequence). CDR3 nucleotide sequence: TGTGCCCACCCTTCCAGGGGGCCCTCGAACACCGGGGAGCTGTTTTTT. The encoded protein is CAHPSRGPSNTGELFF.

The rearrangement uses TRBV5-6 and TRBJ2-7; a possible D gene is TRBD2 (6 bases). CDR1 and CDR2 (germline): SGHDT, YYEEEE. The CDR3 runs to 17 residues. V lost 0 bases and J 6 bases, leaving 22 bases between the germline ends. This chain's CDR3 is CASSLVAARQVTSEQYF. The CDR3 DNA reads TGTGCCAGCAGCTTGGTAGCGGCCAGACAAGTCACCTCCGAGCAGTACTTC.

This clone was recorded a few times. The J gene is TRBJ1-3, the V gene TRBV15, with TRBD1 matching 7 bases. Trimming removed 5 bases from V and 4 bases from J; junction bases left unmatched: 5. The germline gives CDR1 LNHNV, CDR2 YYDKDF (reference sequence). This CDR3 has 14 residues. CDR3 nucleotide sequence: TGTGCCACCAGCCCAGGGGGAAGAGGAAACACCATATATTTT. Translated, it gives CATSPGGRGNTIYF.